Listed below are T cell receptor beta chains from one sample, sequenced in a study of CD8 T cells in Susac syndrome. A single record per CDR3 protein comes from TCRdb applying MiXCR to the immunoSEQ multiplex PCR reads. Of 230,000 or so distinct CDR3 sequences listed, 95% are singletons. The sample taken for sequencing was CD4+ T cells from PBMCs. The receptors were sampled from a human donor with multiple sclerosis. Each CDR3 is given with its conserved first and last residue. Each record gives: D gene, clone size, J gene, V gene, CDR3 DNA, CDR3 protein. D genes are given only for firm matches. Only some rows state a clone size, as once, few, many or a class for expanded clones.

d_gene: .; abundance: .; j_gene: TRBJ2-1; v_gene: TRBV3-1; CDR3nt: TGTGCCAGCAGCCAACTGCCCTACAATGAGCAGTTCTTC; CDR3aa: CASSQLPYNEQFF
d_gene: .; abundance: .; j_gene: TRBJ2-3; v_gene: TRBV20-1; CDR3nt: TGCAGTGCTCCATCGACAGATACGCAGTATTTT; CDR3aa: CSAPSTDTQYF
d_gene: TRBD2; abundance: .; j_gene: TRBJ2-5; v_gene: TRBV3-1; CDR3nt: TGTGCCAGCAGCCAAGTAGCGGGGGTAGAGACCCAGTACTTC; CDR3aa: CASSQVAGVETQYF
d_gene: .; abundance: few; j_gene: TRBJ2-2; v_gene: TRBV28; CDR3nt: TGTGCCAGCAGGCGCCCCACCGGGGAGCTGTTTTTT; CDR3aa: CASRRPTGELFF
d_gene: TRBD2; abundance: .; j_gene: TRBJ2-5; v_gene: TRBV5-4; CDR3nt: TGTGCCAGCAGCTTATCCCGGACTAGCGGGAGACGAGAGACCCAGTACTTC; CDR3aa: CASSLSRTSGRRETQYF
d_gene: .; abundance: few; j_gene: TRBJ1-5; v_gene: TRBV25-1; CDR3nt: TGTGCCAGCAGTGAGGGCGTCAATCAGCCCCAGCATTTT; CDR3aa: CASSEGVNQPQHF
d_gene: .; abundance: .; j_gene: TRBJ1-1; v_gene: TRBV20-1; CDR3nt: TGCAGTGCCAGAGGACAGACGAACACTGAAGCTTTCTTT; CDR3aa: CSARGQTNTEAFF
d_gene: TRBD1; abundance: .; j_gene: TRBJ1-5; v_gene: TRBV12-3/TRBV12-4; CDR3nt: TGTGCCAGCAGTCCCGGGACAGCTAGCAATCAGCCCCAGCATTTT; CDR3aa: CASSPGTASNQPQHF
d_gene: TRBD2; abundance: .; j_gene: TRBJ2-7; v_gene: TRBV20-1; CDR3nt: TGCAGTGCTAGGATCCAGCGGGGGGTGGCCTACGAGCAGTACTTC; CDR3aa: CSARIQRGVAYEQYF
d_gene: TRBD2; abundance: .; j_gene: TRBJ2-4; v_gene: TRBV12-3/TRBV12-4; CDR3nt: TGTGCCAGCAGTTTGGGGACTAGCGGGGGAAACATTCAGTACTTC; CDR3aa: CASSLGTSGGNIQYF
d_gene: .; abundance: once; j_gene: TRBJ2-1; v_gene: TRBV3-1; CDR3nt: TGTGCCAGCAGCCAAGGAGGTGCAGGGGTCTACAATGAGCAGTTCTTC; CDR3aa: CASSQGGAGVYNEQFF
d_gene: TRBD2; abundance: .; j_gene: TRBJ2-7; v_gene: TRBV7-6; CDR3nt: TGTGCCAGCAGCCCAGGGGGACTAGCACACTCCTACGAGCAGTACTTC; CDR3aa: CASSPGGLAHSYEQYF
d_gene: TRBD1; abundance: .; j_gene: TRBJ2-7; v_gene: TRBV7-2; CDR3nt: TGTGCCAGCAGCCGGACAGGAATCTACGAGCAGTACTTC; CDR3aa: CASSRTGIYEQYF
d_gene: .; abundance: .; j_gene: TRBJ2-7; v_gene: TRBV12-3/TRBV12-4; CDR3nt: TGTGCCAGCAGTTTTGGGGGCGTGGGCGAGCAGTACTTC; CDR3aa: CASSFGGVGEQYF
d_gene: TRBD2; abundance: .; j_gene: TRBJ2-1; v_gene: TRBV7-2; CDR3nt: TGTGCCAGCAGCACTACCGGGACTAGTAAGGTTATTGAGCAGTTCTTC; CDR3aa: CASSTTGTSKVIEQFF
d_gene: TRBD2; abundance: .; j_gene: TRBJ2-1; v_gene: TRBV30; CDR3nt: TGTGCCTGGAGTTCTGCTAGCGGAGCGTCCTACAATGAGCAGTTCTTC; CDR3aa: CAWSSASGASYNEQFF
d_gene: .; abundance: .; j_gene: TRBJ2-7; v_gene: TRBV7-9; CDR3nt: TGTGCCAGCAGCTTATCCGGAGGGGAGCAGTACTTC; CDR3aa: CASSLSGGEQYF
d_gene: .; abundance: .; j_gene: TRBJ2-3; v_gene: TRBV2; CDR3nt: TGTGCCAGCAGTGAAAGCCTAACGCAGTATTTT; CDR3aa: CASSESLTQYF
d_gene: .; abundance: .; j_gene: TRBJ2-7; v_gene: TRBV4-1; CDR3nt: TGCGCCAGCAGCCAGTCTTTGAGTAGGGACGAGCAGTACTTC; CDR3aa: CASSQSLSRDEQYF
d_gene: TRBD2; abundance: .; j_gene: TRBJ2-3; v_gene: TRBV3-1; CDR3nt: TGTGCCAGCAGCCAAGATCGCGCGGGAGGTACAGATACGCAGTATTTT; CDR3aa: CASSQDRAGGTDTQYF
d_gene: .; abundance: .; j_gene: TRBJ2-3; v_gene: TRBV7-2; CDR3nt: TGTGCCAGCAGCTTCATCTTTCCCGGACAGCAAACAGATACGCAGTATTTT; CDR3aa: CASSFIFPGQQTDTQYF
d_gene: .; abundance: .; j_gene: TRBJ1-5; v_gene: TRBV28; CDR3nt: TGTGCCAGCAGTGTACTCCCTGGGCCCCAGCATTTT; CDR3aa: CASSVLPGPQHF
d_gene: .; abundance: .; j_gene: TRBJ2-1; v_gene: TRBV29-1; CDR3nt: TGCAGCGTTGATCGGCAAGAAAGATACAATGAGCAGTTCTTC; CDR3aa: CSVDRQERYNEQFF
d_gene: TRBD2; abundance: .; j_gene: TRBJ2-1; v_gene: TRBV20-1; CDR3nt: TGCAGTGCTAGAGATACTAGCGGCAATGAGCAGTTCTTC; CDR3aa: CSARDTSGNEQFF
d_gene: TRBD1; abundance: .; j_gene: TRBJ1-5; v_gene: TRBV2; CDR3nt: TGTGCCAGCAGTGATGGTGTGGACAGGGCCCAGCCCCAGCATTTT; CDR3aa: CASSDGVDRAQPQHF
d_gene: TRBD1; abundance: .; j_gene: TRBJ1-2; v_gene: TRBV30; CDR3nt: TGTGCCGGGGACAGGGGTTTCGGCTACACCTTC; CDR3aa: CAGDRGFGYTF
d_gene: .; abundance: .; j_gene: TRBJ2-6; v_gene: TRBV7-9; CDR3nt: TGTGCCAGCAGCTTAGAGCGCAGCTCTGGGGCCAACGTCCTGACTTTC; CDR3aa: CASSLERSSGANVLTF
d_gene: TRBD1; abundance: .; j_gene: TRBJ2-1; v_gene: TRBV27; CDR3nt: TGTGCCAGCAGTCCCGGGACAGGGGGCGGGGAGCAGTTCTTC; CDR3aa: CASSPGTGGGEQFF
d_gene: .; abundance: .; j_gene: TRBJ2-3; v_gene: TRBV5-4; CDR3nt: TGTGCCAGCAGCGTCATGGGCACAGATACGCAGTATTTT; CDR3aa: CASSVMGTDTQYF
d_gene: TRBD1; abundance: .; j_gene: TRBJ2-5; v_gene: TRBV12-3/TRBV12-4; CDR3nt: TGTGCCAGCAGTTTAGGGACAGGGTCCCGGACCCAGTACTTC; CDR3aa: CASSLGTGSRTQYF
d_gene: .; abundance: .; j_gene: TRBJ1-1; v_gene: TRBV9; CDR3nt: TGTGCCAGCAGCGTAGGCAGAGCGAACACTGAAGCTTTCTTT; CDR3aa: CASSVGRANTEAFF
d_gene: TRBD2; abundance: .; j_gene: TRBJ2-3; v_gene: TRBV5-1; CDR3nt: TGCGCCAGCAGCTTGGAGACTAGCGGGAGTCTCACAGATACGCAGTATTTT; CDR3aa: CASSLETSGSLTDTQYF
d_gene: .; abundance: .; j_gene: TRBJ2-7; v_gene: TRBV19; CDR3nt: TGTGCCAGTAGTACAACGACAGACTACGAGCAGTACTTC; CDR3aa: CASSTTTDYEQYF
d_gene: .; abundance: .; j_gene: TRBJ1-3; v_gene: TRBV20-1; CDR3nt: TGCAGTGCCAGGGCCGGCGGCACCATATATTTT; CDR3aa: CSARAGGTIYF
d_gene: .; abundance: .; j_gene: TRBJ2-1; v_gene: TRBV7-2; CDR3nt: TGTGCCAGCAGCTTACCGACTACCAATGAGCAGTTCTTC; CDR3aa: CASSLPTTNEQFF
d_gene: .; abundance: .; j_gene: TRBJ1-1; v_gene: TRBV7-2; CDR3nt: TGTGCCAGCACCGTCCGGGGCGGGAACACTGAAGCTTTCTTT; CDR3aa: CASTVRGGNTEAFF
d_gene: TRBD2; abundance: once; j_gene: TRBJ2-7; v_gene: TRBV11-2; CDR3nt: TGTGCCAGCAGCCCCCTCGGGGGGGGCAGGTACGAGCAGTACTTC; CDR3aa: CASSPLGGGRYEQYF
d_gene: .; abundance: .; j_gene: TRBJ2-3; v_gene: TRBV15; CDR3nt: TGTGCCACCAGCAGATCCAGGGTTCAGTTATCAGATACGCAGTATTTT; CDR3aa: CATSRSRVQLSDTQYF
d_gene: .; abundance: .; j_gene: TRBJ2-2; v_gene: TRBV9; CDR3nt: TGTGCCAGCAGCGCTGTCGGGGTGAACACCGGGGAGCTGTTTTTT; CDR3aa: CASSAVGVNTGELFF
d_gene: TRBD2; abundance: .; j_gene: TRBJ2-7; v_gene: TRBV5-1; CDR3nt: TGCGCCAGCAGCTTCAATAGCGGGGGAACCTACGAGCAGTACTTC; CDR3aa: CASSFNSGGTYEQYF
d_gene: TRBD2; abundance: .; j_gene: TRBJ2-5; v_gene: TRBV12-3/TRBV12-4; CDR3nt: TGTGCCAGCAGTTTGTCTAGCGGGGGAGAGACCCAGTACTTC; CDR3aa: CASSLSSGGETQYF
d_gene: .; abundance: .; j_gene: TRBJ1-5; v_gene: TRBV20-1; CDR3nt: TGCAGTGCTAGCGACCGAAGTCGGCCCCAGCATTTT; CDR3aa: CSASDRSRPQHF
d_gene: .; abundance: once; j_gene: TRBJ2-5; v_gene: TRBV4-1; CDR3nt: TGCGCCAGCAGCCAACGACCCGGGACTGGCCAAGAGACCCAGTACTTC; CDR3aa: CASSQRPGTGQETQYF
d_gene: TRBD1; abundance: .; j_gene: TRBJ1-1; v_gene: TRBV19; CDR3nt: TGTGCCAGTAGTACCCAGGGGGTCGCTGAAGCTTTCTTT; CDR3aa: CASSTQGVAEAFF
d_gene: TRBD1; abundance: .; j_gene: TRBJ1-5; v_gene: TRBV30; CDR3nt: TGTGCCTGGAGTGTGATTGGAGACAGGGGCAATCAGCCCCAGCATTTT; CDR3aa: CAWSVIGDRGNQPQHF
d_gene: .; abundance: .; j_gene: TRBJ1-1; v_gene: TRBV25-1; CDR3nt: TGTGCCAGCTATGCAAGCCTTAGCACTGAAGCTTTCTTT; CDR3aa: CASYASLSTEAFF
d_gene: TRBD2; abundance: .; j_gene: TRBJ2-5; v_gene: TRBV5-4; CDR3nt: TGTGCCAGCAGCTACCAACTAGCGGGGGTTGAGACCCAGTACTTC; CDR3aa: CASSYQLAGVETQYF
d_gene: .; abundance: .; j_gene: TRBJ2-1; v_gene: TRBV6-5; CDR3nt: TGTGCCAGCAGTTACTCGGCAGGGACAACCCCCTACAATGAGCAGTTCTTC; CDR3aa: CASSYSAGTTPYNEQFF
d_gene: .; abundance: .; j_gene: TRBJ2-3; v_gene: TRBV20-1; CDR3nt: TGCAGTGCCCATCGGAGTGGGCAGTATTTT; CDR3aa: CSAHRSGQYF
d_gene: .; abundance: .; j_gene: TRBJ2-7; v_gene: TRBV18; CDR3nt: TGTGCCAGCTCACCCCCGACCTACGAGCAGTACTTC; CDR3aa: CASSPPTYEQYF
d_gene: TRBD1; abundance: .; j_gene: TRBJ2-5; v_gene: TRBV12-3/TRBV12-4; CDR3nt: TGTGCCAGCAGTTTAGTCCAGGGGGTTCCGGAGACCCAGTACTTC; CDR3aa: CASSLVQGVPETQYF
d_gene: TRBD2; abundance: .; j_gene: TRBJ2-4; v_gene: TRBV3-1; CDR3nt: TGTGCCAGCAGCCACCGTCTTCGAGCGGGAGATCCCCGGATGAGGTACATTCAGTACTTC; CDR3aa: CASSHRLRAGDPRMRYIQYF
d_gene: .; abundance: .; j_gene: TRBJ1-5; v_gene: TRBV6-6; CDR3nt: TGTGCCAGCAGTGGGAAGACGGTCAATCAGCCCCAGCATTTT; CDR3aa: CASSGKTVNQPQHF